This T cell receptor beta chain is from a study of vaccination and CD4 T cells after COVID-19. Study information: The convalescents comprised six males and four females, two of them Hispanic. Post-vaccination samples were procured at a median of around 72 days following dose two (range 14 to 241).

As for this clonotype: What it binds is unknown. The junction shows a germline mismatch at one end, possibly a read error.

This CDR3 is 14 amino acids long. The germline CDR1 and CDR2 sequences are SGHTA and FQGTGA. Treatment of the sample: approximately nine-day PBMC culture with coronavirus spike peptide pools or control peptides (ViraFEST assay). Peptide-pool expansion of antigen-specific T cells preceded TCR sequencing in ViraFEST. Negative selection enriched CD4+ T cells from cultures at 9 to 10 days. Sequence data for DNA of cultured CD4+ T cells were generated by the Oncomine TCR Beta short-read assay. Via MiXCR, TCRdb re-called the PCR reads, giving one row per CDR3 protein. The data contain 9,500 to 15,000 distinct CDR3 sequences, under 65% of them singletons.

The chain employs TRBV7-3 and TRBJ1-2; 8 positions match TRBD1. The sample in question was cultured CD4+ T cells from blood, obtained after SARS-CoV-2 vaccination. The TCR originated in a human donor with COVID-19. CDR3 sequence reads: CASGLTGTGYGYTF. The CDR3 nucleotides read TGTGCCAGCGGCTTAACTGGGACAGGCTATGGCTACACCTTC.